This T cell receptor beta chain was profiled in a study of human T cells and chemical hapten exposure (dated by TCRdb to the early 2020s). About the investigation overall: For sensitization, 2% DPC in acetone was applied to a 2 cm by 2 cm area of upper inner arm skin. In alopecia patients, the study followed how the peripheral blood TCR repertoire changed in vivo over primary and secondary sensitization to diphenylcyclopropenone (DPC), a hapten. The libraries were sequenced as a pool, and the TCR yield per sample differed mostly because of small variations in library volumes within the pool. Blood for TCR sequencing was provided by twenty-nine alopecia patients at one to four time points (pre-sensitization, 2, 6 and 24 weeks). Patient blood was sampled pre-sensitization (week 0) and at 2, 6 and about 24 weeks after DPC sensitization. Patients additionally received weekly therapeutic DPC doses to the scalp throughout the roughly 23-week study period. Alopecia areata with under or over 50% scalp involvement, alopecia totalis and alopecia universalis were represented in the patient cohort, which was mostly female. Patch tests used Finn chambers with 0.01% DPC on the upper back, scored after 6 days by International Contact Dermatitis Research Group standards. Overall study outcomes, separate from this receptor: All patients had alopecia, a presumed autoimmune disease, so their immune response might differ from that of healthy individuals. After repeated subsampling, changes were observed in the strength of the expansion versus patch-test correlation and in the threshold at which the correlation became significant. The number of PT1 expanded TCRs positively correlated with patch test score, significant at thresholds 8, 16 and 32 but not 4. Compared with pre-sensitization or healthy control sets, expanded TCRs formed significantly more large CDR3 similarity clusters, which is consistent with antigen-driven responses. No change with DPC sensitization was found in the number of TCRs above 1 in 1000 frequency, and no evidence of global repertoire structure alterations was found.

Trimming leaves V shorter by 7 bases and J shorter by 7 bases, with the junction holding 13 bases beyond the gene matches. The CDR3 starts with the cysteine, ends with the phenylalanine, and has 14 residues. Of all the DNA, just the CDR3 is kept, 42 bases in frame from base 1. Looking up the germline V gene yields CDR1 MNHEY and CDR2 SVGAGI. Library construction relied on RACE. Sequenced on a NextSeq 500. Library preparation attached unique molecular identifiers to individual cDNA molecules for quantitative, reproducible TCR counting. From each blood RNA sample, both TCR alpha and TCR beta chains were sequenced. The source study handled its data this way. The median number of TCRs per sample was some 100,000, ranging from about 20,000 to 750,000. The Decombinator software suite was used to annotate V, J and CDR3 in the TCR reads. To make PS versus PT1 abundance plots, every sample was subsampled to the same number of TCRs (28,000). Expanded TCRs were defined as absent before sensitization and observed at least eight times at the 2-week time point. Through fastp at Q25 and MiXCR, TCRdb rebuilt clones from the public reads, retaining in-frame beta chains. Entries that share a CDR3 protein sequence are merged under the most common genes and DNA. The V and J calls and clone size are TCRdb's, not the authors'. The sample table lists under 200,000 distinct CDR3 sequences, around 30% of them with a count of one. Of the sample, 2.9% falls within the top ten clones.

The time point label here, explained by the study, means: pre-sensitization, week 0. The sample's treatment or condition label, decoded: therapeutic diphenylcyclopropenone sensitization with weekly scalp DPC. At each patch-test visit, blood was drawn before the patch test was applied. Patients were eligible if aged 18 to 70, diagnosed with alopecia and judged suitable for DPC therapy, and pregnant patients were excluded. Unfractionated whole blood was collected in Tempus Blood RNA tubes, and total RNA was extracted from that blood. This clonotype was seen more than once but under ten times. What this receptor recognizes is not known. Per-base qualities were not stored, and no clone one base away is much larger.

This TCR derives from a woman between 25 and 40 years old with alopecia areata. Some clones in this sample may be carry-over from other donors' samples. The material was whole blood, obtained in connection with sensitization to the hapten diphenylcyclopropenone (DPC). The chain is made from TRBV6-5 and TRBJ2-7; 7 nucleotides in the junction match TRBD1. The base sequence is TGTGCCAGCAAGTGGGACAGAGAAGTACGAGAGCAGTACTTC. It specifies CASKWDREVREQYF.